The sequence of this TCR beta chain was determined in a study of monozygotic twins with inflammatory bowel disease. Study findings and constraints: T cell subtypes that differed could not be told apart. Clonotype overlap with others was lower in IBD patients than in healthy twins, a difference that was greatest with disease activity.

Germline V gives CDR1 SGHTA, CDR2 FQGTGA. The CDR3 totals 16 residues. In the case of this clonotype: Its specificity is not known.

The template-switching step introduced UMIs that carried a 6-nucleotide sample barcode. Using the 5' RACE reads, TCRdb records one entry per CDR3 protein without DNA. The data include about 200,000 distinct CDR3 sequences; the top ten clones carry around 7.6%. Sequencing was done on a sample of blood. The sequence was collected from a human donor with ulcerative colitis or Crohn's disease, or a healthy co-twin of an affected twin (not recorded which). The chain joins TRBV7-3 to TRBJ2-1; the D call from TCRdb, TRBD2, cannot be confirmed without DNA. The CDR3 protein is CSSSLGGGRAGDEQFF.